This entry features one T cell receptor (beta chain) sequence. Sequenced by immunoSEQ multiplex PCR; TCRdb stores in-frame clones only, minus some. The table lists roughly 23,000 clones, 82% of them singletons. This entry belongs to a study of STAT5B mutations in CD4+ large granular lymphocyte leukemia. The receptor was isolated from a human donor in good health. Sequences were obtained from CD4+ T cells from blood buffy coats.

CDR3 DNA sequence: TGTGCCTGGAGTCTGACAGGGACAACCGGGGAGCTGTTTTTT. Amino acids: CAWSLTGTTGELFF. This chain connects TRBV30 to TRBJ2-2, with TRBD1 matching over 7 bases. The CDR3 consists of 14 residues. The J segment lost 5 bases and the V segment lost 2 bases, leaving 5 bases of the junction unmatched. The V gene's germline CDR1 is GTSNPN and CDR2 SVGIG (reference sequence).